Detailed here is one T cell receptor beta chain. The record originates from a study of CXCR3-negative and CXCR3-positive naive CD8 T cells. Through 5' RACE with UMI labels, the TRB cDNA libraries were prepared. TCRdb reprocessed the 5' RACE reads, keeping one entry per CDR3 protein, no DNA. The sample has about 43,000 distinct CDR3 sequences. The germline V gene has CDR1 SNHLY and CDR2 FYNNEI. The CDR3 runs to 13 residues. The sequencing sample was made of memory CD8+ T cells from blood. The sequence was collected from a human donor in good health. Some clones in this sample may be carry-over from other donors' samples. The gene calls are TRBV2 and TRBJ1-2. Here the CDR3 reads CASSDGANYGYTF. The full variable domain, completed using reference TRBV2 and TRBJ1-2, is EPEVTQTPSHQVTQMGQEVILRCVPISNHLYFYWYRQILGQKVEFLVSFYNNEISEKSEIFDDQFSVERPDGSNFTLKIRSTKLEDSAMYFCASSDGANYGYTFGSGTRLTVV.